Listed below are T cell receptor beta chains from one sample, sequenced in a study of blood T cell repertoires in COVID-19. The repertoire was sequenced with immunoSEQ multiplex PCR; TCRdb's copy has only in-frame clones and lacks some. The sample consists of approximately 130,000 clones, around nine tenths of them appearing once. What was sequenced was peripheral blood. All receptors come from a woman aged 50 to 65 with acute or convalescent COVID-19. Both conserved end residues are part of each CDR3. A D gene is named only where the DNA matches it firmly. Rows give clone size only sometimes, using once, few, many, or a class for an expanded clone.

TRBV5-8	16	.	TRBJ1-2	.	TGTGCCAGCAGCTCGACACCGGGACAAACTAACTATGGCTACACCTTC	CASSSTPGQTNYGYTF
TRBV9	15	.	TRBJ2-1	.	TGTGCCAGCAGCGCGCAGGGTAATTCCTACAATGAGCAGTTCTTC	CASSAQGNSYNEQFF
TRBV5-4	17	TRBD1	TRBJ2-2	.	TGTGCCAGCAGCGTACAACCGGGACAGGTTAACACCGGGGAGCTGTTTTTT	CASSVQPGQVNTGELFF
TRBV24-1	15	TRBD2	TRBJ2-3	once	TGTGCCACCAGCCCGGGTAGCGGGAGGTCAGATACGCAGTATTTT	CATSPGSGRSDTQYF
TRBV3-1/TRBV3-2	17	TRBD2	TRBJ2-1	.	TGTGCCAGCAGCCAAGGAAAAGCGGGATTAACCTACAATGAGCAGTTCTTC	CASSQGKAGLTYNEQFF
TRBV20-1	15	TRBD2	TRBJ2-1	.	TGCAGTGCTAATGAGGGAGGGAGCTCCTACAATGAGCAGTTCTTC	CSANEGGSSYNEQFF
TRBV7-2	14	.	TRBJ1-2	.	TGTGCCAGCAGCTTATACAAGACAGCCTATGGCTACACCTTC	CASSLYKTAYGYTF
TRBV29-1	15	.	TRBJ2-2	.	TGCAGCGCTCGACCACCGGGACACTCGGCCGGGGAGCTGTTTTTT	CSARPPGHSAGELFF
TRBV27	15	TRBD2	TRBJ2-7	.	TGTGCCAGCAGCATAGGACTAGCGGTTCCCTACGAGCAGTACTTC	CASSIGLAVPYEQYF
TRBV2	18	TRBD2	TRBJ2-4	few	TGTGCCAGCAGACTCACTAGCGGGGAGAGTAGGGCCAAAAACATTCAGTACTTC	CASRLTSGESRAKNIQYF
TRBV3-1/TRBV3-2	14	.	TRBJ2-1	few	TGTGCCAGCAGCCAAGTTAGAAGCTCCGATGAGCAGTTCTTC	CASSQVRSSDEQFF
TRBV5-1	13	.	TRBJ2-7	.	TGCGCCAGCAGCTTGGGACACAATTACGAGCAGTACTTC	CASSLGHNYEQYF
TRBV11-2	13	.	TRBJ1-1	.	TGTGCCAGCAGCATCAGGGGGAACACTGAAGCTTTCTTT	CASSIRGNTEAFF
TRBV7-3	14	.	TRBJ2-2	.	TGTGCCAGCAGCTCTAAGGGGCAGACCGGGGAGCTGTTTTTT	CASSSKGQTGELFF
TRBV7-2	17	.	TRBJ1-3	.	TGTGCCAGCAGCTTAGCGCTTACCAGGGACTCTGGAAACACCATATATTTT	CASSLALTRDSGNTIYF
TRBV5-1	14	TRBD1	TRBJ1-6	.	TGCGCCAGCAGCCTCCTACAGGGGAACTCACCCCTCCACTTT	CASSLLQGNSPLHF
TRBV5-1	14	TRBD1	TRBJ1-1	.	TGCGCCAGCAGCTTGGAGGGACAGAAAACAGGGGCTTTCTTT	CASSLEGQKTGAFF
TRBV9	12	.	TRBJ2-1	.	TGTGCCAGCAGCGTAGACGGGGTTGAGCAGTTCTTC	CASSVDGVEQFF
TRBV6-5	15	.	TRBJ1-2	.	TGTGCCAGCAGTTCCCTCACAGGGTTAACCTATGGCTACACCTTC	CASSSLTGLTYGYTF
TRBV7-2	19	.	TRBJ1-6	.	TGTGCCAGCAGCGATTATCCCCCCTTACGGGGGAGATATAATTCACCCCTCCACTTT	CASSDYPPLRGRYNSPLHF
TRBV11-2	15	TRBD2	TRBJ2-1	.	TGTGCCAGCAGCTTGGACGGGAGGGCTTTTAATGAGCAGTTCTTC	CASSLDGRAFNEQFF
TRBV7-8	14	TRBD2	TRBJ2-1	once	TGTGCCAGCAGCTTAGCGGGACTAGAGTATGAGCAGTTCTTC	CASSLAGLEYEQFF
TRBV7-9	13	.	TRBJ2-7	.	TGTGCCAGCAGCTCCCCAGGGGGGTGGGAGCAGTACTTC	CASSSPGGWEQYF
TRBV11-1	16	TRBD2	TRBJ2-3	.	TGTGCCAGCAGCACGTATAGCGGGGGGGCGGCAGATACGCAGTATTTT	CASSTYSGGAADTQYF
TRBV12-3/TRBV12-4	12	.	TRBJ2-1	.	TGTGCCAGCAGTACTACCGGCGATGAGCAGTTCTTC	CASSTTGDEQFF
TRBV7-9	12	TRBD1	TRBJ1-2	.	TGTGCCAGCAACCCAGGGGGGCATGGCTACACCTTC	CASNPGGHGYTF
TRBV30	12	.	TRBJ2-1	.	TGTGCCTGGAGTCCCGACATTTATGAGCAGTTCTTC	CAWSPDIYEQFF
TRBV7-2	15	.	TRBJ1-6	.	TGTGCCAGCAGCACCCGACAGAAGCTCCATTCACCCCTCCACTTT	CASSTRQKLHSPLHF
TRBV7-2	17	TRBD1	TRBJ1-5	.	TGTGCCAGCAGCTTATATGTCAGGGGGAGCATCGATCAGCCCCAGCATTTT	CASSLYVRGSIDQPQHF
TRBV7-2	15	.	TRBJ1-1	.	TGTGCCAGCAGCCCCCGGGGGGGAGGAATGGCTGAAGCTTTCTTT	CASSPRGGGMAEAFF
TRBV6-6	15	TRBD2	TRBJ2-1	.	TGTGCCAGCAGGCTGACTAGCGGGAGCGGTGGTGAGCAGTTCTTC	CASRLTSGSGGEQFF
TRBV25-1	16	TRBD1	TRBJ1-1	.	TGTGCCAGCAGTAAAACCGGGACAGGGTGGAACACTGAAGCTTTCTTT	CASSKTGTGWNTEAFF
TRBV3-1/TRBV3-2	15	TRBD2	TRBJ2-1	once	TGTGCCAGCAGCCCCAGCGGGGGGTTCTACAATGAGCAGTTCTTC	CASSPSGGFYNEQFF
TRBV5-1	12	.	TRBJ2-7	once	TGCGCCAGCAGCTTGGACAGGGACGAGCAGTACTTC	CASSLDRDEQYF
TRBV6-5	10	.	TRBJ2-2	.	TGTGCCAGCGGCTCCGGGGAGCTGTTTTTT	CASGSGELFF
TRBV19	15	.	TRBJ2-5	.	TGTGCCAGTAGATCTAGCTCTTCGAGGCAAGAGACCCAGTACTTC	CASRSSSSRQETQYF
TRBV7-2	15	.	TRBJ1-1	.	TGTGCCAGCAGCCCAACCAGGGGCCGCGAAACTGAAGCTTTCTTT	CASSPTRGRETEAFF
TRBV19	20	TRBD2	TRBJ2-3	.	TGTGCCAGTAGTCGGCGAGCGAGCGGGGGCCCGGTCTCGAGCACAGATACGCAGTATTTT	CASSRRASGGPVSSTDTQYF
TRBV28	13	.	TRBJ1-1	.	TGTGCCAGCAGTTTGGTCAGTAACACTGAAGCTTTCTTT	CASSLVSNTEAFF
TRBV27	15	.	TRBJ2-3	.	TGTGCCAGCGGGGCAGGTAGTAGATTATTGGATACGCAGTATTTT	CASGAGSRLLDTQYF
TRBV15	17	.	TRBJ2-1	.	TGTGCCACCAGCAGAGGGTCGCAGGGGCCTAATTACAATGAGCAGTTCTTC	CATSRGSQGPNYNEQFF
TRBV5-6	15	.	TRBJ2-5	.	TGTGCCAGCAGCTTGTTTGCAGGGCTCCAAGAGACCCAGTACTTC	CASSLFAGLQETQYF
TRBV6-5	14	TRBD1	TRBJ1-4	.	TGTGCCAGCCGACTCGGGACAGCCAATGAAAAACTGTTTTTT	CASRLGTANEKLFF
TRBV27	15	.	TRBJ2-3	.	TGTGCCAGCAGAAGGACAGCGGATGGCACAGATACGCAGTATTTT	CASRRTADGTDTQYF
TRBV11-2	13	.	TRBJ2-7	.	TGTGCCAGCAGCTTCCACAGGTTGAGAGAGCAGTACTTC	CASSFHRLREQYF
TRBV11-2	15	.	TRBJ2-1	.	TGTGCCAGCAGCCCGAGACTGAGCTCCTACAATGAGCAGTTCTTC	CASSPRLSSYNEQFF
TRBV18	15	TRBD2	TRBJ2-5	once	TGTGCCAGCTCACCGGGCTGGCTAGCGGGGGAGACCCAGTACTTC	CASSPGWLAGETQYF
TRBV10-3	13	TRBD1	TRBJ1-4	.	TGTGCCATCAGCACAGGGGTGGGCGAAAAACTGTTTTTT	CAISTGVGEKLFF
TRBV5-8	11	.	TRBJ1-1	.	TGTGCCAGCAGCTCCCTGTTTAGAGCTTTCTTT	CASSSLFRAFF
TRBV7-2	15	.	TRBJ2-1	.	TGTGCCAGCAGCTTAGATCTACCTTCCTACAATGAGCAGTTCTTC	CASSLDLPSYNEQFF